The rows below give T cell receptor beta chains drawn from one sample of a study of blood T cells in healthy people across ages. TCRdb redid the calling of the 5' RACE reads with MiXCR, one entry per CDR3 protein. The table records approximately 670,000 distinct CDR3 sequences, 35% to 50% of them present only once. Material: blood. These receptors were taken from an elderly man in good health. Each CDR3 is given with its conserved first and last residue. Each record gives: CDR3 length, J gene, V gene, clone size, D gene, CDR3 DNA, CDR3 protein. A D gene is named only where the DNA matches it firmly. The size of a clone is reported for some rows only, either as once, few or many, or as a class for expanded clones.

13	TRBJ2-1	TRBV6-6	few	-	TGTGCCAGCAGTTACTCGCGGTACGATGAGCAGTTCTTC	CASSYSRYDEQFF
15	TRBJ2-1	TRBV4-3	-	-	TGCGCCAGCAGCCAAGAGAGTCAGACACAAGAGACCCAGTTCTTC	CASSQESQTQETQFF
15	TRBJ2-3	TRBV6-1	-	TRBD2	TGTGCCAGCAGGCTAGACGGGGGGGACACAGATACGCAGTATTTT	CASRLDGGDTDTQYF
15	TRBJ2-3	TRBV20-1	-	TRBD1	TGCAGTGCTAGAGCTCCGGGACAGAGCTTAGATACGCAGTATTTT	CSARAPGQSLDTQYF
12	TRBJ2-5	TRBV6-2/TRBV6-3	-	-	TGTGCCAGCAGCCCTTACCGAGGGACCCAGTACTTC	CASSPYRGTQYF
14	TRBJ1-1	TRBV29-1	many	-	TGCAGCGTTGTCCCGGAGGGCGTGAACACTGAAGCTTTCTTT	CSVVPEGVNTEAFF
15	TRBJ1-2	TRBV7-2	-	TRBD1	TGTGCCAGCAGCCTAGTGGGACAGGGGAACTATGGCTACACCTTC	CASSLVGQGNYGYTF
14	TRBJ2-2	TRBV6-1	-	TRBD1	TGTGCCAGCACAAGGACAGGGGTCACCGGGGAGCTGTTTTTT	CASTRTGVTGELFF
17	TRBJ2-3	TRBV5-4	-	-	TGTGCCAGCAGCTTGGGGGCCAGGGTGGGTCACACAGATACGCAGTATTTT	CASSLGARVGHTDTQYF
14	TRBJ1-1	TRBV4-3	-	-	TGCGCCAGCAGCCCCCAAGGGCGGGTGACTGAAGCTTTCTTT	CASSPQGRVTEAFF
15	TRBJ2-7	TRBV5-1	-	-	TGCGCCAGCAGCTTGGAGGCAGGGACCCCCTACGAGCAGTACTTC	CASSLEAGTPYEQYF
14	TRBJ1-5	TRBV12-3/TRBV12-4	-	TRBD1	TGTACCAGCAGTCGACAGGGGAATAATCAGCCCCAGCATTTT	CTSSRQGNNQPQHF
14	TRBJ2-3	TRBV6-5	few	TRBD1	TGTGCCAGCAGTTACAGACAGGGTCCAGATACGCAGTATTTT	CASSYRQGPDTQYF
16	TRBJ2-3	TRBV7-2	few	TRBD2	TGTGCCAGCAGCTCTAGCGGGAGACCTAGCACGGATACGCAGTATTTT	CASSSSGRPSTDTQYF
13	TRBJ2-2	TRBV7-6	few	-	TGTGCCAGCAGTCACCAGAGTTCCGGGGAGCTGTTTTTT	CASSHQSSGELFF
13	TRBJ2-5	TRBV28	few	TRBD1	TGTGCCAGCAAGACAGGGGGCGAAGAGACCCAGTACTTC	CASKTGGEETQYF
16	TRBJ2-4	TRBV14	-	TRBD1	TGTGCCAGCAGCCCCGGGACAGGGAATGTCAAAAACATTCAGTACTTC	CASSPGTGNVKNIQYF
15	TRBJ2-3	TRBV10-1	-	-	TGCGCCAGCAGTGAGTCGGGAAAGGCCACAGATACGCAGTATTTT	CASSESGKATDTQYF
15	TRBJ2-3	TRBV7-2	many	-	TGTGCCAGCAGCTTAGACGTCTTAGGCACAGATACGCAGTATTTT	CASSLDVLGTDTQYF
15	TRBJ2-5	TRBV7-9	many	-	TGTGCCAGCAGCTTAGCGACGTCCGCGGGAGAGACCCAGTACTTC	CASSLATSAGETQYF
13	TRBJ2-1	TRBV5-1	-	-	TGCGCCAGCAGGTACAGGGTCCTGGATGAGCAGTTCTTC	CASRYRVLDEQFF
15	TRBJ2-7	TRBV6-2/TRBV6-3	-	-	TGTGCCAGCAGTCCCCAAGGCGGATCTTCCTACGAGCAGTACTTC	CASSPQGGSSYEQYF
15	TRBJ2-1	TRBV5-1	many	-	TGCGCCAGCAGCTTGGCCATAGGAACATACAATGAGCAGTTCTTC	CASSLAIGTYNEQFF
14	TRBJ1-5	TRBV20-1	-	-	TGCAGTGCTCGGGACCCCGGAGTCAATCAGCCCCAGCATTTT	CSARDPGVNQPQHF
18	TRBJ2-7	TRBV5-1	-	TRBD1	TGCGCCAGCAGCTTGGAAGGACAGGGGACGAGCTCCTACAATGAGCAGTACTTC	CASSLEGQGTSSYNEQYF
14	TRBJ1-5	TRBV29-1	-	-	TGCAGCGTTGCCACTGAAGGGAATAGTCAGCCCCAGCATTTT	CSVATEGNSQPQHF
15	TRBJ2-3	TRBV6-2/TRBV6-3	few	TRBD1	TGTGCCAGCAGCCAAGCCGGGACAGGTGGGGATACGCAGTATTTT	CASSQAGTGGDTQYF
13	TRBJ2-7	TRBV6-2/TRBV6-3	-	TRBD1	TGTGCCAGCAGTTACGCCGGGACAGGCCAGGAGTACTTC	CASSYAGTGQEYF
14	TRBJ2-7	TRBV6-5	-	-	TGTGCCAGCAGTTACACAGGGAAGACCTACGAGCAGTACTTC	CASSYTGKTYEQYF
17	TRBJ1-6	TRBV19	-	-	TGTGCCAGTAGTATTAGAGGTCGAGGCCCGGAGAATTCACCCCTCCACTTT	CASSIRGRGPENSPLHF
15	TRBJ1-6	TRBV6-2/TRBV6-3	-	TRBD1	TGTGCCAGCGTCGGGACAGGGAGGATTAATTCACCCCTCCACTTT	CASVGTGRINSPLHF
14	TRBJ2-1	TRBV20-1	-	TRBD2	TGCAATGCTAGTTTAGCGGGAGGCCACAATGAGCAGTTCTTC	CNASLAGGHNEQFF
14	TRBJ2-3	TRBV10-3	few	-	TGTGCCATCAGTGTCGGGTCTCTCACAGATACGCAGTATTTT	CAISVGSLTDTQYF
19	TRBJ2-7	TRBV7-2	few	-	TGTGCCAGCAGCTTGGAGTCGGGGAGTCGATGGACGGGCTCCTACGAGCAGTACTTC	CASSLESGSRWTGSYEQYF
13	TRBJ2-3	TRBV6-4	-	-	TGTGCCAGCGGTGACCGCCAAGGGGATACGCAGTATTTT	CASGDRQGDTQYF
15	TRBJ2-5	TRBV6-5	many	-	TGTGCCAGCAGTTACTATAAGGGGCCGGGAGAGACCCAGTACTTC	CASSYYKGPGETQYF
14	TRBJ2-3	TRBV12-3/TRBV12-4	-	-	TGTGCCAGCAGTTTATGGATCGGCACAGATACGCAGTATTTT	CASSLWIGTDTQYF
12	TRBJ1-2	TRBV7-9	-	-	TGTGCCAGCAGCTTACCAGTCGACGGCTACACCTTC	CASSLPVDGYTF
14	TRBJ2-5	TRBV11-3	-	-	TGTGCCAGCAGCCGACGGGGGAGTCAAGAGACCCAGTACTTC	CASSRRGSQETQYF
16	TRBJ1-2	TRBV5-1	-	TRBD1	TGCGCCAGCAGCGACCAGGGGGCCTTCTCTAACTATGGCTACACCTTC	CASSDQGAFSNYGYTF
15	TRBJ2-7	TRBV10-3	few	-	TGTGCCATTTCTCGGCAGAGGGACGGAGCCTACGAGCAGTACTTC	CAISRQRDGAYEQYF
13	TRBJ1-1	TRBV12-3/TRBV12-4	-	-	TGTGCCAGCAGTATGGGGCAGGGCGGTGAAGCTTTCTTT	CASSMGQGGEAFF
18	TRBJ2-3	TRBV20-1	many	TRBD2	TGCAGTGCTAGAGGAGGATGGGGCGGGAGTTCTCGCACAGATACGCAGTATTTT	CSARGGWGGSSRTDTQYF
16	TRBJ2-7	TRBV18	-	TRBD1	TGTGCCAGCTCCCCCGACAGGGAGCGCGTATTGCTCGAGCAGTACTTC	CASSPDRERVLLEQYF
17	TRBJ1-4	TRBV25-1	-	TRBD1	TGTGCCAGCAGTGAATATGTGGGGACAGGGTCTAATGAAAAACTGTTTTTT	CASSEYVGTGSNEKLFF
15	TRBJ2-3	TRBV25-1	-	-	TGTGCCAGCAGTCGGACTGGTGGTTTCACAGATACGCAGTATTTT	CASSRTGGFTDTQYF
16	TRBJ2-1	TRBV6-2/TRBV6-3	few	TRBD2	TGTGCCAGCAGTTACAGCGGGGGCCTCTCTCGGAATGAGCAGTTCTTC	CASSYSGGLSRNEQFF
15	TRBJ1-2	TRBV5-1	-	TRBD1	TGCGCCAGCAGCCCTCAGACAGGGATGGACTATGGCTACACCTTC	CASSPQTGMDYGYTF
13	TRBJ2-1	TRBV7-3	many	TRBD1	TGTGCCAGCAGCACGGGACAGAACAATGAGCAGTTCTTC	CASSTGQNNEQFF
15	TRBJ2-1	TRBV6-1	few	TRBD2	TGTGCCAGCAGTGAAACCGGGACTAGTGCTAATGAGCAGTTCTTC	CASSETGTSANEQFF
14	TRBJ1-4	TRBV5-1	few	-	TGCGCCAGCAGCACCCGGGGCCTGAGGGAAAAACTGTTTTTT	CASSTRGLREKLFF
16	TRBJ2-5	TRBV5-5	-	-	TGTGCCAGCAGCTTGGGCCATCAGGGGCGGATGGAGACCCAGTACTTC	CASSLGHQGRMETQYF
16	TRBJ1-5	TRBV4-2	-	TRBD1	TGTGCCAGCAGCCAAGCCGGACAGGGGGAAGGTCAGCCCCAGCATTTT	CASSQAGQGEGQPQHF
15	TRBJ2-7	TRBV6-2/TRBV6-3	few	TRBD2	TGTGCCAGCAGTTACAAACAGGCGGGGGACCACGAGCAGTACTTC	CASSYKQAGDHEQYF
16	TRBJ2-7	TRBV20-1	-	TRBD1	TGCAGTGCTAGAGATCGCCTACAGGGGGCTAGGTACGAGCAGTACTTC	CSARDRLQGARYEQYF
15	TRBJ2-4	TRBV7-9	few	-	TGTGCCAGCAGCACCAAGGGCAGAGCCAAAAACATTCAGTACTTC	CASSTKGRAKNIQYF
11	TRBJ1-2	TRBV12-3/TRBV12-4	-	-	TGTGCCAACCGAGGGGCATATGGCTACACCTTC	CANRGAYGYTF
15	TRBJ1-5	TRBV15	-	-	TGTGCCACCAGCAGACTCCGACAGGGCAATCAGCCCCAGCATTTT	CATSRLRQGNQPQHF
12	TRBJ2-1	TRBV7-3	few	-	TGTGCCAGCAGCCATCCGGGGGCGGAGCAGTTCTTC	CASSHPGAEQFF
16	TRBJ2-7	TRBV5-1	-	TRBD2	TGCGCCAGCAGCTTGGGCGGGACTACTAAGGCCTACGAGCAGTACTTC	CASSLGGTTKAYEQYF